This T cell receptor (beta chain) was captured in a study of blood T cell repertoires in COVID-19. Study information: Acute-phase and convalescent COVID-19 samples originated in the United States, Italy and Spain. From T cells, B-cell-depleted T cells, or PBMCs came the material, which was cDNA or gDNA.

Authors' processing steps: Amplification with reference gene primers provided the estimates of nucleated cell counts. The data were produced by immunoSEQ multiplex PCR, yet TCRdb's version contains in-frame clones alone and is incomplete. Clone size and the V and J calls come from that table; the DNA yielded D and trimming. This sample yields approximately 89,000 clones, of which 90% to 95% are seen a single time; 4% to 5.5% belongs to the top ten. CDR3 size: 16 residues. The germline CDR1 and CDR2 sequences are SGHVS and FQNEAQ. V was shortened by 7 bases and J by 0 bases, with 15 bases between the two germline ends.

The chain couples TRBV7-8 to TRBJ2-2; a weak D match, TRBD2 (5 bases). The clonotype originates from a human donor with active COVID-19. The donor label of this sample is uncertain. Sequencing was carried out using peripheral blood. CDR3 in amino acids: CASNPRTGTNTGELFF. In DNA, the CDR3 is TGTGCCAGCAACCCCAGGACGGGAACGAACACCGGGGAGCTGTTTTTT.